This TCR beta chain was identified in a study of blood T cell repertoires in COVID-19. Study-wide background: Acute-phase and convalescent COVID-19 samples originated in the United States, Italy and Spain.

Some clones are missing from TCRdb's copy, which holds only in-frame ones; the method was immunoSEQ multiplex PCR. The repertoire holds approximately 300,000 clones, with approximately 92% as singletons. Worth noting for this clone: Germline and junction disagree at one end, which may indicate a read error.

CDR3 size: 12 residues. Looked up from germline, CDR1 is MDHEN and CDR2 is SYDVKM. Patients in Seattle were enrolled during active infection, then followed longitudinally. Input material: peripheral blood. The rearrangement links TRBV28 to TRBJ2-7, with TRBD2 matching 7 bases. This receptor was identified in a woman in her thirties with COVID-19, enrolled during active disease. CDR3: CASCATPGTTLF. For the CDR3, the DNA is TGTGCCAGCTGCGCTACTCCGGGGACTACCCTCTTC.